The T cell receptor beta chain described here comes from a study of spatial heterogeneity in lung cancer. In the study overall: Matched bulk RNA-seq gave a T cell module score that correlated strongly with tumor-region TCR transcript counts.

Unique molecular identifiers, one per molecule, were present on every TCR cDNA molecule. Each CDR3 protein gets one entry after TCRdb re-called the 5' RACE reads with MiXCR. The data show 1,500 to 2,500 distinct CDR3 sequences, approximately 9% seen once. Sample share makes this clonotype medium-sized. Its cognate antigen is unknown. Germline CDR1 and CDR2: SGHTA and FQGNSA. Trimming left V 4 bases short and J 0 bases short, with 6 bases between. This CDR3 is 13 amino acids long. Time point indicated: sample taken at primary tumor resection. There were 72 donors, all of them untreated patients with early-stage non-small cell lung cancer. Researchers sequenced whole RNA taken from tumor, nontumor lung or frozen PBMC without sorting. Study-wide results and limits: Expanded intratumoral alpha and beta TCR counts tracked tumor mutation counts.

Here the sequenced sample was lung tumor tissue, taken at surgery. V is TRBV7-2 and J is TRBJ2-5; D gene ambiguous. The sequence was collected from a male donor with early-stage non-small cell lung cancer. Here the CDR3 DNA reads TGTGCCAGCAGCTCCCTTTACCAAGAGACCCAGTACTTC. Its protein product is CASSSLYQETQYF.